This T cell receptor (beta chain) appears in the sequencing data of a study of blood T cell repertoires in COVID-19. Study as a whole: The United States, Italy and Spain supplied acute and convalescent COVID-19 samples. Sources were T cells, B-cell-depleted T cells, or PBMCs; the material itself was cDNA or gDNA.

Per the original methods: Estimates of nucleated cell counts were drawn from the amplification of reference gene primers. Measured with immunoSEQ multiplex PCR; TCRdb has only the in-frame clones, and not every one. The V and J calls and clone size were taken over from that table, and D and trimming were inferred from the DNA. The table shows about 140,000 clones, with 88% occurring only once. V was cut by 2 bases and J by 7 bases, with 15 bases left in between. Germline V CDR1 and CDR2: MDHEN, SYDVKM. This CDR3 is built from 16 residues. The receptor comes from a woman aged 60 to 75 with acute or convalescent COVID-19. The sequenced sample was peripheral blood. The chain recombines TRBV28 with TRBJ1-6, with D perhaps TRBD1 (5 bases). CDR3: CASSLRAGLLNSPLHF. The CDR3 bases are TGTGCCAGCAGTTTACGGGCGGGACTACTCAATTCACCCCTCCACTTT. The variable domain in full, completed from reference TRBV28 and TRBJ1-6, reads DVKVTQSSRYLVKRTGEKVFLECVQDMDHENMFWYRQDPGLGLRLIYFSYDVKMKEKGDIPEGYSVSREKKERFSLILESASTNQTSMYLCASSLRAGLLNSPLHFGNGTRLTVT.